The sequence of this T cell receptor (beta chain) was determined in a study of cytomegalovirus exposure and HLA in healthy donors. Findings and caveats of the study: Rarity characterized most TCR sequences, yet some public TCRs appeared in many donors.

Using immunoSEQ multiplex PCR, the repertoire was profiled, and TCRdb retains in-frame clones only, with some absent. This sample has tens of thousands of clones; roughly 96% occur once, and the top ten carry under 2.5%. This clone was found once. Its target is not known. Material: PBMCs. The TCR comes from a man aged 18 to 35 in good health and CMV-seronegative.

DNA for the CDR3: TGTGCCAGCACCCCCCGGGTTGCCGGGGAGCTGTTTTTT. Encoded protein: CASTPRVAGELFF. This chain links TRBV5-5 with TRBJ2-2, with D uncertain. Trimming left V 6 bases short and J 6 bases short, with 12 bases between. The germline CDR1 and CDR2 sequences are SGHKS and YYEKEE (reference sequence). The CDR3 runs to 13 residues.